This T cell receptor beta chain was obtained from a study of radiotherapy plus CTLA-4 blockade in lung cancer. CDR1 and CDR2 from the germline V gene are MNHEY and SVGAGI. J gave up 3 bases and V 6 bases, and 8 bases lay outside the gene matches. This CDR3 has 15 amino acids. The method was immunoSEQ multiplex PCR; TCRdb's version includes in-frame clones alone and lacks a portion of them. The data hold tens of thousands of clones, with 72% observed a single time. The sample in question was peripheral blood, obtained from a patient treated with radiotherapy plus ipilimumab. V gene TRBV6-5 combines with J gene TRBJ1-2, with 9 nucleotides matching TRBD1. The TCR originated in a human donor with non-small cell lung cancer that progressed on radiotherapy plus ipilimumab. The chain's CDR3 is CASRRTWTGDYGYTF. The CDR3 nucleotides read TGTGCCAGCAGACGAACTTGGACAGGGGACTATGGCTACACCTTC.